This T cell receptor (beta chain) came from a study of CXCR3-negative and CXCR3-positive naive CD8 T cells. Study-level information: Total TRB output reached some 130 million reads, about 1.5 +/- 0.3 million per library. Overall study results and limits: Comparably high diversity was seen in both naive subsets, and much lower diversity in memory CD8+ cells. With CXCR3 expression partially decreased after cryopreservation, most assays relied on fresh PBMCs. Greater hydrophobicity was found in TRB CDR3s of CXCR3-positive naive cells than of CXCR3-negative naive cells.

This CDR3 comprises 12 residues. Germline V lookup: CDR1 SQVTM, CDR2 ANQGSEA. The libraries of TRB cDNA were constructed through 5' RACE using UMI labels. TCRdb reprocessed the 5' RACE reads and stores each CDR3 protein as one record, lacking DNA. Its listing shows about 120,000 distinct CDR3 sequences. Comment on this clonotype: Its matching antigen is unknown.

Sequenced input: naive CXCR3+ CD8+ T cells from blood. Indicated subset: CD45RO-CCR7+CD27+CD95- naive CD8+ T cells expressing CXCR3 (TNR3+). The TCR was taken from a human donor in good health. Some clones in this sample may be carry-over from other donors' samples. The gene calls are TRBV29-1 and TRBJ2-7. The CDR3 here is CSVAQANYEQYF.